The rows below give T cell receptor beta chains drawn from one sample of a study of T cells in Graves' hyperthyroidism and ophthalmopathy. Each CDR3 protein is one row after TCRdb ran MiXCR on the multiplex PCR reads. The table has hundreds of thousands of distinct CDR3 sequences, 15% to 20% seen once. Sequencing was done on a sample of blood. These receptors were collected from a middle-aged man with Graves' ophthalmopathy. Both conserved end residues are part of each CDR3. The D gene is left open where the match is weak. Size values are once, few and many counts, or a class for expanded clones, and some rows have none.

TGCAGCGTTGAGGGGGGGGAACTCTCTGGAAACACCATATATTTT	CSVEGGELSGNTIYF	TRBV29-1	TRBJ1-3	once	.
TGTGCCAGCAGCGTAACGAGCAGCAACACCGGGGAGCTGTTTTTT	CASSVTSSNTGELFF	TRBV9	TRBJ2-2	few	.
TGTGCCAGCAGCTTAGACCCCCGACTCCCCGGGGATGGCTACACCTTC	CASSLDPRLPGDGYTF	TRBV7-8	TRBJ1-2	few	.
TGCAGTGCTAATCGGGGACCCCCCACTGAAGCTTTCTTT	CSANRGPPTEAFF	TRBV20-1	TRBJ1-1	few	.
TGTGCCAGCAGCCAAAGGCAGGATACGCAGTATTTT	CASSQRQDTQYF	TRBV3-1	TRBJ2-3	.	.
TGCAGTGCTCCCGGCGGGGTATGGACTGAAGCTTTCTTT	CSAPGGVWTEAFF	TRBV20-1	TRBJ1-1	many	.
TGTGCCAGCTCACCAGCGCCCGGACCGACCAATGCTTTCTTT	CASSPAPGPTNAFF	TRBV18	TRBJ1-1	few	.
TGCAGTGCCATCTTGGCCACGGCCTTGAATGAGCAGTTCTTC	CSAILATALNEQFF	TRBV20-1	TRBJ2-1	.	.
TGTGCCAGCAGCCTGTCAATTTCACCCCTCCACTTT	CASSLSISPLHF	TRBV12-3/TRBV12-4	TRBJ1-6	.	.
TGTGCCAGCAGCTTCAAGACAGGTACTGAAGCTTTCTTT	CASSFKTGTEAFF	TRBV7-3	TRBJ1-1	many	.
TGTGCCAGCAGCCCCAGGACTAGCGGGAGGGGTGCAGATACGCAGTATTTT	CASSPRTSGRGADTQYF	TRBV7-9	TRBJ2-3	few	TRBD2
TGCGCCAGCGCAACAGGTCGCTCTGGAGACACCATATATTTT	CASATGRSGDTIYF	TRBV5-1	TRBJ1-3	.	.
TGTGCCAGCAGTGTGGGGGGGCCGCAAACCTCAACCGGGGAGCTGTTTTTT	CASSVGGPQTSTGELFF	TRBV6-1	TRBJ2-2	many	.
TGCAGCGTTGAAATAGTTGCCAACCGTGGGGAGACCCAGTACTTC	CSVEIVANRGETQYF	TRBV29-1	TRBJ2-5	few	.
TGCGCCAGCAGCTCTGGACAGAGTTTCTACGAGCAGTACTTC	CASSSGQSFYEQYF	TRBV5-1	TRBJ2-7	.	.
TGTGCCAGCAGTGACCTCTGGACTAGCAGGTTCACAGATACGCAGTATTTT	CASSDLWTSRFTDTQYF	TRBV25-1	TRBJ2-3	.	TRBD2
TGTGCCAGCAGCTTCGAACAGGGGTACGGCTACACCTTC	CASSFEQGYGYTF	TRBV7-9	TRBJ1-2	many	TRBD1
TGTGCCAGTACCGCGCGGGGGGACGAGCAGTACTTC	CASTARGDEQYF	TRBV19	TRBJ2-7	few	TRBD2
TGCGCCAGCAGCTACAACTACGGGCAGCCCCAGCATTTT	CASSYNYGQPQHF	TRBV5-1	TRBJ1-5	.	.
TGCAGCGTCCGGACTAGCGGGAGTAGCACAGATACGCAGTATTTT	CSVRTSGSSTDTQYF	TRBV29-1	TRBJ2-3	.	TRBD2
TGTGCCAGCAGTGCAGGACAGGCCTCCTACGAGCAGTACTTC	CASSAGQASYEQYF	TRBV2	TRBJ2-7	many	TRBD1
TGTGCCAGCAGCTCTACCGGGACTACACACGAGCAGTACTTC	CASSSTGTTHEQYF	TRBV7-2	TRBJ2-7	many	TRBD2
TGTGCCAGCAGTTTGGGCGGGGGGAACACCGGGGAGCTGTTTTTT	CASSLGGGNTGELFF	TRBV12-3/TRBV12-4	TRBJ2-2	many	TRBD2
TGTGCCACCAGCCCTACAGTAGCACAAGAGACCCAGTACTTC	CATSPTVAQETQYF	TRBV24-1	TRBJ2-5	.	.
TGCGCCAGCAGCCAAGATTGGCGTACTAGCGGGAAAGAGACCCAGTACTTC	CASSQDWRTSGKETQYF	TRBV4-3	TRBJ2-5	.	TRBD2
TGCGCCAGCAGCCAAGAAGAGACATTCTACAATGAGCAGTTCTTC	CASSQEETFYNEQFF	TRBV4-1	TRBJ2-1	many	.
TGTGCCAGCAGCTTAGGAGGGGATAGCCCTGAAGCTTTCTTT	CASSLGGDSPEAFF	TRBV7-8	TRBJ1-1	few	.
TGCGCCAGCAGTGAGGGAGGGAGGGAAGAGACCCAGTACTTC	CASSEGGREETQYF	TRBV10-2	TRBJ2-5	few	TRBD2
TGTGCCAGCAGCCTTAAACCGGGACCGGCAACTAATGAAAAACTGTTTTTT	CASSLKPGPATNEKLFF	TRBV11-1	TRBJ1-4	.	.
TGTGCCAGCACCCCTAGCGGGAGGGAAGGTTCCTACGAGCAGTACTTC	CASTPSGREGSYEQYF	TRBV28	TRBJ2-7	many	TRBD2
TGCAGTGCTAGTCGGCAGATGATCAATCAGCCCCAGCATTTT	CSASRQMINQPQHF	TRBV20-1	TRBJ1-5	.	.
TGTGCCAGCAGCCGAATGCGCGGGAACCAAGAGACCCAGTACTTC	CASSRMRGNQETQYF	TRBV3-1	TRBJ2-5	many	.